The 10 T cell receptor beta chains below all came from one sample that was sequenced in a study of graft-versus-host responses after intestinal transplantation. This table comes from immunoSEQ multiplex PCR, and its TCRdb copy is limited to in-frame clones, with some not included. In the table there are fewer than 20,000 clones, roughly 35% of which are singletons. Sequences were derived from alloreactive CD4+ T cells from a mixed lymphocyte reaction culture, sampled before intestinal transplant. Subset here: CFSE-low proliferating T cells sorted from roughly 6-day pre-transplant mixed lymphocyte reaction (GvH or HvG direction). All receptors come from a human patient who received an intestinal transplant.

CDR3 in DNA: TGTGCCAGCAGTTTCGGACAGTCTAGTGGGGAGACCCAGTACTTC. Its translation is CASSFGQSSGETQYF. The chain combines TRBV6-5 with TRBJ2-5; possibly TRBD1 for D (6 bases). Germline V gene data show CDR1 as MNHEY and CDR2 as SVGAGI. Trimming removed 4 bases from V and 5 bases from J, with 17 bases in between. This CDR3 is 15 amino acids long.

J is TRBJ2-7 and V is TRBV18, with a tentative D call TRBD2 (5 bases). V gave up 4 bases and J gave up 2 bases, with 9 bases separating them. The CDR3 is 13 amino acids. Germline V gene sequence: CDR1 KGHSH, CDR2 LQKENI. CDR3 loop: CASSRERTYEQYF. CDR3 bases: TGTGCCAGCTCACGGGAGAGGACCTACGAGCAGTACTTC.

The V call is TRBV7-6, the J call TRBJ2-7; D may be TRBD1 (6 bases). The length of the CDR3 is 14 residues. The V end lost 4 bases, the J end lost 3 bases, and 13 bases lay between the germline ends. The germline V gene has CDR1 SGHVS and CDR2 FNYEAQ. CDR3 in amino acids: CASSSRQDGYEQYF. CDR3 DNA: TGTGCCAGCAGCTCCCGACAGGACGGCTACGAGCAGTACTTC.

The rearrangement joins TRBV6-5 to TRBJ2-7; 7 bases align to TRBD2. V was clipped by 2 bases and J by 6 bases; unmatched bases: 7. The CDR3 totals 14 residues. Germline CDR1 reads MNHEY; CDR2 reads SVGAGI. As DNA, the CDR3 is TGTGCCAGCAGTTACCTAGCGGAGACGATCGAGCAGTACTTC. This sequence encodes CASSYLAETIEQYF.

A remark on this clone: A read error may explain this, as a much larger clone is one base away. This rearrangement joins TRBV6-5 to TRBJ2-6, with D uncertain. The ends were cut back, 4 bases at V and 4 bases at J, with 8 bases in the middle. Germline-derived CDR1 and CDR2 are MNHEY and SVGAGI. The CDR3 loop spans 14 amino acids. This CDR3 reads CASSSQRGANVLTF. CDR3 bases: TGTGCCAGCAGTTCCCAACGGGGGGCCAACGTCCTGACTTTC.

The rearrangement joins TRBV5-1 to TRBJ1-6; D gene uncertain. The CDR3 covers 15 residues. Germline V gene lookup returns CDR1 SGHRS and CDR2 YFSETQ. Between the trimmed V and J ends, which lost 2 bases and 0 bases, there was a span of 6 bases. The chain's CDR3 is CASSFESSYNSPLHF. CDR3 bases: TGCGCCAGCAGCTTTGAGAGCTCCTATAATTCACCCCTCCACTTT.

This chain links TRBV6-9 with TRBJ2-3; 10 nucleotides agree with TRBD1. CDR1 is MNHGY, CDR2 SVAAGI, per germline. The CDR3 is made up of 15 amino acids. J lost 4 bases, V lost 3 bases, and 4 bases had no gene match. The CDR3 loop is CASSYAGQGADTQYF. The CDR3 DNA sequence: TGTGCCAGCAGTTACGCCGGACAGGGGGCAGATACGCAGTATTTT.

This CDR3 reads CASSLAQNTEAFF. The CDR3 DNA is TGTGCCAGCAGCTTAGCTCAGAACACTGAAGCTTTCTTT. The chain carries TRBV7-9 and TRBJ1-1; D call uncertain. With 0 bases removed from V and 1 base from J, the gap between germline ends came to 3 bases. Germline-derived CDR1 and CDR2 are SEHNR and FQNEAQ (reference sequence). This CDR3 spans 13 amino acids.

V usage is TRBV6-5 and J usage is TRBJ1-6; D remains unclear. Germline V lookup: CDR1 MNHEY, CDR2 SVGAGI. The CDR3 consists of 12 residues. V was clipped by 2 bases and J by 6 bases, with 2 bases between them. CDR3 residues: CASSYPNSPLHF. In DNA form, the CDR3 reads TGTGCCAGCAGTTACCCTAATTCACCCCTCCACTTT.

This clone was picked up a small number of times. A far larger clone is just one base off, so this is likely a read error. The chain employs TRBV2 and TRBJ2-2; a weak D match, TRBD1 (6 bases). Germline lookup yields CDR1 SNHLY and CDR2 FYNNEI. This CDR3 is built from 14 residues. Written as DNA, the CDR3 is TGTTCCAGCCTCCGTGGGACAAACACCGGGGAGCTGTTTTTT. It codes for CSSLRGTNTGELFF. The full variable domain, rest sourced from reference TRBV2 and TRBJ2-2, is EPEVTQTPSHQVTQMGQEVILRCVPISNHLYFYWYRQILGQKVEFLVSFYNNEISEKSEIFDDQFSVERPDGSNFTLKIRSTKLEDSAMYFCSSLRGTNTGELFFGEGSRLTVL.